The entry below gives a single T cell receptor beta chain sequence along with its context. In this sample, this clone turned up a few times. The antigen it binds to is not known. Within one base of it there is no much larger clone, and no base qualities were kept. Patients with a history of autoimmune disease or receiving systemic immunosuppression were excluded from the trial. In every dose cohort, peripheral blood was drawn for TCR sequencing at baseline, cycle 4 day 1, and cycle 7 day 1. Samples came from an open-label, multicenter, first-in-human phase I dose-escalation trial of ivuxolimab. Adults with locally advanced or metastatic melanoma, renal cell carcinoma, hepatocellular carcinoma or head and neck squamous cell carcinoma were enrolled in the trial. Before TCR sequencing, CD4+ T cells and CD8+ T cells from peripheral blood were sorted into separate populations. Trimming removed 3 bases from V and 4 bases from J; the gene matches leave 5 bases unexplained. The CDR3 has 15 amino acids, counting the end cysteine and phenylalanine. Just the 45-base CDR3 DNA is kept, in frame starting at base 1. CDR1 SGHTA and CDR2 FQGNSA are derived from the germline V gene.

To sequence the TCRbeta CDR3 region, genomic DNA was isolated from the sorted cells. The immunoSEQ Assay was used for sequencing of TCRbeta CDR3 regions. As stored in TCRdb, this immuneACCESS dataset retains in-frame rearrangements with V and J assigned. A fraction of the clones does not appear; measured against another copy, unresolved V genes explain less than half of the discrepancy, and the remainder lacks a known reason. In this sample the table shows under 45,000 clones, around 79% of which occur a single time. The leading ten clones occupy about 10% of the sample. This sample is drawn from a study of OX40 agonist ivuxolimab in advanced cancers. Regarding the complete study: Ivuxolimab was a fully human IgG2 agonistic monoclonal antibody targeting the costimulatory receptor OX40 (CD134). Intravenous ivuxolimab was administered to patients every 2 weeks at six dose levels: 0.01, 0.1, 0.3, 1.5, 3 and 10 mg/kg. Of the approximately 50 dose-escalation patients, hepatocellular carcinoma was present in about 20, melanoma in around 15, renal cell carcinoma in 9 and head and neck cancer in 9. The dose-escalation cohort was about 87% male with a mean age of 60 years, ranging from roughly 23 to 80. Patients were allowed to have had prior anti-PD-1, anti-PD-L1 or anti-CTLA-4 therapy, and approximately 41% of the dose-escalation patients had previously received checkpoint inhibitors. Partial responses were achieved by three dose-escalation patients, of whom one had hepatocellular carcinoma and two had cutaneous melanoma. Peripheral TCRbeta sequencing aimed to test whether ivuxolimab altered TCR sequence diversity and caused clonal T-cell expansion. The monotherapy dose-escalation portion (N of about 57 patients) of the phase I ivuxolimab trial is reported in the paper.

Results the study describes overall, beyond this receptor: After ivuxolimab, more expanded clones were found on average in CD8+ T cells than in CD4+ T cells. At doses from 0.1 to 3.0 mg/kg, clonal expansion was seen in both CD4+ and CD8+ blood T cells between baseline and week 6. The antigen specificity of the peripheral T cells that underwent clonal expansion was not determined. In partial responders in the 0.1-3.0 mg/kg groups, normalized peripheral clonal expansion was found to be among the lowest, especially among CD8+ T cells. Low levels of normalized T-cell clonal expansion were also shown by some nonresponding patients.

The receptor chain draws on TRBV7-2 and TRBJ2-7; 11 middle bases align to TRBD2. Sample: CD4+ or CD8+ T cells sorted from blood, taken in a trial of the OX40 agonist ivuxolimab. This clonotype was obtained from an adult with an advanced solid tumor such as melanoma, head and neck, liver or kidney cancer. The CDR3 reads as follows: CASSFTGTSGYEQYF. The bases read TGTGCCAGCAGCTTCACCGGGACTAGCGGATACGAGCAGTACTTC.